Below, one T cell receptor beta chain is given with its context. Measured with immunoSEQ multiplex PCR; TCRdb has only the in-frame clones, and not every one. The sample carries a few hundred thousand clones, 80% to 90% recorded once. These data originate in a study of blood T cell repertoires in COVID-19. The V end was cut by 0 bases, the J end by 1 base, with 7 bases between. The CDR3 is made up of 14 amino acids. Germline V lookup: CDR1 SGHDT, CDR2 YYEEEE. The V call is TRBV5-6, the J call TRBJ1-1, with a weak D call TRBD1 (6 bases). The TCR was taken from a woman between 65 and 79 years old with COVID-19, enrolled during active disease. Sequencing was carried out using peripheral blood. The CDR3 sequence is CASSLVGANTEAFF. Written as DNA, the CDR3 is TGTGCCAGCAGCTTGGTGGGGGCGAACACTGAAGCTTTCTTT. Supplemented by reference TRBV5-6 and TRBJ1-1, the full variable domain reads DAGVTQSPTHLIKTRGQQVTLRCSPKSGHDTVSWYQQALGQGPQFIFQYYEEEERQRGNFPDRFSGHQFPNYSSELNVNALLLGDSALYLCASSLVGANTEAFFGQGTRLTVV.